This TCR beta chain was recovered during a study of shared clonotypes between healthy human individuals. The ends were cut back, 5 bases at V and 1 base at J, with 18 bases in the middle. CDR1 is SNHLY and CDR2 is FYNNEI in the germline V gene. This CDR3 contains 17 residues. The method was immunoSEQ multiplex PCR; TCRdb's version includes in-frame clones alone and lacks a portion of them. The sample carries fewer than 2.5 million clones, 80% to 95% recorded once. The sample was naive CD4+ T cells from PBMCs. Subset denoted: CD45RA+ positively selected. This clonotype originated in a young man in good health. Some clones in this sample may be carry-over from other donors' samples. This chain links TRBV2 with TRBJ2-1; D call uncertain. The CDR3 DNA sequence: TGTGCCAGCAGTCCCCTTCGAGCCGGGCTGTCCTACAATGAGCAGTTCTTC. It yields the protein CASSPLRAGLSYNEQFF.